A single sample is the source of the 2 T cell receptor beta chains below, sequenced in a study of T cell responses to AZD1222 COVID-19 vaccine. Data came from immunoSEQ multiplex PCR; TCRdb stores just in-frame clones and leaves some out. The sample holds around 100,000 clones, around 94% seen once. Material: peripheral blood, obtained on day 0 of AZD1222 vaccination. The source is an adult in good health.

The CDR3 spells CAWSVRGSGANVLTF. CDR3 DNA sequence: TGTGCCTGGAGTGTCAGGGGGTCTGGGGCCAACGTCCTGACTTTC. This chain connects TRBV30 to TRBJ2-6; 7 bases align to TRBD1. Per germline, CDR1 GTSNPN and CDR2 SVGIG (reference sequence). The J segment lost 1 base and the V segment lost 0 bases, leaving 0 bases of the junction unmatched. This CDR3 comprises 15 residues.

V usage is TRBV18 and J usage is TRBJ1-1; TRBD1 agrees at 9 bases. V lost 3 bases to trimming and J lost 6 bases; unmatched junction nucleotides: 5. The germline gives CDR1 KGHSH, CDR2 LQKENI. The CDR3 contains 14 residues. The CDR3 sequence is CASSPLGTGSEAFF. The CDR3 bases are TGTGCCAGCTCACCGCTAGGGACAGGGTCTGAAGCTTTCTTT.